Following are 2 T cell receptor beta chains from one sample sequenced in a study of blood T cell repertoires in COVID-19. Here immunoSEQ multiplex PCR was the method, and the copy in TCRdb shows in-frame clones only, minus some. The table has approximately 500,000 clones, less than 90% seen once. Sample: peripheral blood. Every receptor here comes from a woman aged 45-65 years with COVID-19, enrolled during active disease.

This clone appeared once. The chain uses TRBV4-1 and TRBJ2-3; tentatively, D is TRBD1 (6 bases). The CDR3 runs to 16 residues. The V end was cut by 3 bases, the J end by 1 base, with 14 bases between. CDR1 is MGHRA and CDR2 is YSYEKL in the germline V gene. Here the CDR3 DNA reads TGCGCCAGCAGCCATTTCGGGAAGGGGGGCACAGATACGCAGTATTTT. Encoded protein: CASSHFGKGGTDTQYF.

V and J are TRBV27 and TRBJ2-1; TRBD2 agrees at 8 bases. V lost 3 bases and J lost 8; bases outside the gene matches: 12. The CDR3 has 16 amino acids. CDR1 is MNHEY and CDR2 is SMNVEV in the germline V gene (reference sequence). CDR3 sequence: CASSFFGTTGGDEQFF. The CDR3 DNA sequence: TGTGCCAGCAGTTTCTTCGGGACTACCGGGGGGGATGAGCAGTTCTTC.